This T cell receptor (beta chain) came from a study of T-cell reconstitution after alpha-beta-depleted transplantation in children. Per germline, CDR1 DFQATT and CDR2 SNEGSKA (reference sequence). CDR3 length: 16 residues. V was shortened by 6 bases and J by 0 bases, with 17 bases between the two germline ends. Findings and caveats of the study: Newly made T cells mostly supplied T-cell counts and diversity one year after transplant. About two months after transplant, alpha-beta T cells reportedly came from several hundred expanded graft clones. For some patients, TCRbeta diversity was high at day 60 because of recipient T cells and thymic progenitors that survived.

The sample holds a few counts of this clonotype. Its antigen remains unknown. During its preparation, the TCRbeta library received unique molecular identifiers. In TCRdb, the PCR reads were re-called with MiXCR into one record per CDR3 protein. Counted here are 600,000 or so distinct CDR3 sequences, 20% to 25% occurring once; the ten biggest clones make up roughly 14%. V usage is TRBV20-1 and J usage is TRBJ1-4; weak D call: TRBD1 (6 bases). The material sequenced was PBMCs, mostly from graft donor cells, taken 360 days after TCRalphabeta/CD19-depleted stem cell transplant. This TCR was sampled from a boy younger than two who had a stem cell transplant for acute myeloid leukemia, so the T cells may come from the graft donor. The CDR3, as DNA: TGCAGTGCCCCGGACAGACTTCTAGCAACTAATGAAAAACTGTTTTTT. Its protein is CSAPDRLLATNEKLFF.